Listed below are T cell receptor beta chains from one sample, sequenced in a study of shared clonotypes between healthy human individuals. TCRdb's table, derived via immunoSEQ multiplex PCR, lists solely in-frame clones and lacks some. Of 550,000 to 700,000 clones detected, 73% appear once; the ten largest clones hold 1.5% to 2%. Sequenced: memory CD4+ T cells sorted from blood. Source of these receptors: a woman aged 25 to 39 in good health. CDR3s leave out the opening cysteine and the closing phenylalanine or tryptophan.

CDR3 length: 12; V gene: TRBV6-5; J gene: TRBJ1-1; CDR3 protein: ASKMGHPNTEAF
CDR3 length: 13; V gene: TRBV5-1; J gene: TRBJ2-6; CDR3 protein: ASSLTVSGANVLT
CDR3 length: 12; V gene: TRBV19; J gene: TRBJ1-5; CDR3 protein: ASSIDIGNQPQH
CDR3 length: 12; V gene: TRBV27; J gene: TRBJ2-6; CDR3 protein: ASSSGPGANVLT
CDR3 length: 13; V gene: TRBV19; J gene: TRBJ2-5; CDR3 protein: ASSFLEGGRETQY
CDR3 length: 13; V gene: TRBV5-1; J gene: TRBJ1-1; CDR3 protein: ASSWGQEGITEAF
CDR3 length: 12; V gene: TRBV2; J gene: TRBJ2-3; CDR3 protein: ASPASRRTDTQY
CDR3 length: 11; V gene: TRBV29-1; J gene: TRBJ1-1; CDR3 protein: SVEETGAGEAF
CDR3 length: 14; V gene: TRBV5-6; J gene: TRBJ2-5; CDR3 protein: ASSLRRGTPFETQY
CDR3 length: 12; V gene: TRBV2; J gene: TRBJ1-5; CDR3 protein: ASSEGRLGQPQH
CDR3 length: 12; V gene: TRBV2; J gene: TRBJ1-2; CDR3 protein: ATPVRGPNYGYT
CDR3 length: 11; V gene: TRBV7-2; J gene: TRBJ2-3; CDR3 protein: ASSLGAGVTQY
CDR3 length: 12; V gene: TRBV5-1; J gene: TRBJ2-7; CDR3 protein: ASSLDQTAYEQY
CDR3 length: 11; V gene: TRBV5-1; J gene: TRBJ1-1; CDR3 protein: ASSFTGGETAF
CDR3 length: 11; V gene: TRBV19; J gene: TRBJ1-2; CDR3 protein: ASGGATNYGYT
CDR3 length: 12; V gene: TRBV7-2; J gene: TRBJ1-1; CDR3 protein: ASSLGSLGTEAF
CDR3 length: 12; V gene: TRBV11-2; J gene: TRBJ1-5; CDR3 protein: ASSFDRGNQPQH
CDR3 length: 15; V gene: TRBV11-2; J gene: TRBJ2-2; CDR3 protein: ASSSVKRSTNTGELF
CDR3 length: 14; V gene: TRBV5-1; J gene: TRBJ2-3; CDR3 protein: ASSLALAPSTDTQY
CDR3 length: 12; V gene: TRBV7-8; J gene: TRBJ1-5; CDR3 protein: ASSLKLTNQPQH
CDR3 length: 12; V gene: TRBV6-8; J gene: TRBJ2-1; CDR3 protein: ASDRDGLRLKQF
CDR3 length: 12; V gene: TRBV27; J gene: TRBJ2-2; CDR3 protein: ASSLSGRSGELF
CDR3 length: 14; V gene: TRBV28; J gene: TRBJ2-1; CDR3 protein: ASSPRGLAGVNEQF
CDR3 length: 12; V gene: TRBV4-1; J gene: TRBJ1-5; CDR3 protein: ASSQDQGNQPQH
CDR3 length: 14; V gene: TRBV7-9; J gene: TRBJ1-2; CDR3 protein: ASSLEMAVANYGYT
CDR3 length: 13; V gene: TRBV28; J gene: TRBJ2-2; CDR3 protein: ASSSGTANTGELF
CDR3 length: 15; V gene: TRBV6-1; J gene: TRBJ1-4; CDR3 protein: ASSESGRRTGFGTIV
CDR3 length: 15; V gene: TRBV4-2; J gene: TRBJ2-3; CDR3 protein: ASSQERTGANTDTQY
CDR3 length: 15; V gene: TRBV5-1; J gene: TRBJ2-3; CDR3 protein: ASSLALRKGSSDTQY
CDR3 length: 12; V gene: TRBV6-6; J gene: TRBJ1-5; CDR3 protein: ASSTGRLGQPQH
CDR3 length: 14; V gene: TRBV6-6; J gene: TRBJ2-6; CDR3 protein: ASSYGRSSGANVLT
CDR3 length: 13; V gene: TRBV27; J gene: TRBJ2-5; CDR3 protein: ASSRKGLAGETQY
CDR3 length: 13; V gene: TRBV28; J gene: TRBJ1-1; CDR3 protein: ASTSWDRERFEAF
CDR3 length: 13; V gene: TRBV19; J gene: TRBJ1-5; CDR3 protein: ASRTSGRNNQPQH
CDR3 length: 12; V gene: TRBV7-9; J gene: TRBJ2-7; CDR3 protein: ASSTSGRAYEQY
CDR3 length: 15; V gene: TRBV28; J gene: TRBJ1-2; CDR3 protein: ASIGEGGPVSNYGYT
CDR3 length: 13; V gene: TRBV5-1; J gene: TRBJ2-1; CDR3 protein: ASSSDSSSYNEQF
CDR3 length: 9; V gene: TRBV19; J gene: TRBJ2-7; CDR3 protein: ASSRGNEQY
CDR3 length: 12; V gene: TRBV5-1; J gene: TRBJ2-5; CDR3 protein: ASSLATVQETQY
CDR3 length: 12; V gene: TRBV6-6; J gene: TRBJ2-3; CDR3 protein: ASSYSRPTDTQY
CDR3 length: 12; V gene: TRBV7-9; J gene: TRBJ2-3; CDR3 protein: ASRQGLAGLAQY
CDR3 length: 15; V gene: TRBV5-4; J gene: TRBJ2-5; CDR3 protein: ASSFAPGQGGQETQY
CDR3 length: 13; V gene: TRBV28; J gene: TRBJ2-5; CDR3 protein: ASSLQRREKETQY
CDR3 length: 13; V gene: TRBV2; J gene: TRBJ1-4; CDR3 protein: ASSGQGVTNEKLF
CDR3 length: 12; V gene: TRBV27; J gene: TRBJ2-2; CDR3 protein: ASSLLTDTGELF
CDR3 length: 14; V gene: TRBV6-5; J gene: TRBJ1-2; CDR3 protein: ASSYSRGGFGYGYT